The entry below gives a single T cell receptor beta chain sequence along with its context. This sample was taken from a study of neoadjuvant anti-PD-1 for oral cavity cancer. The CDR3 sequence is 16 residues long. Trimming shortened V by 0 bases and J by 11 bases, and 22 bases separated the two germline ends. The germline V gene has CDR1 KGHSH and CDR2 LQKENI. Most PBMC samples had 480 ng input DNA in six replicates. Clones were read by immunoSEQ multiplex PCR, and TCRdb kept only the in-frame ones, dropping some. The table has over 14,000 clones, roughly 73% seen once. The sequences come from PBMCs, collected before nivolumab (anti-PD-1) treatment. The chain couples TRBV18 to TRBJ1-1; D is unclear. The TCR sequence derives from a person between 40 and 85 years old with oral cavity squamous cell carcinoma. CDR3 in DNA: TGTGCCAGCTCACCACCGTCCACGATACGGGCCCACGGGGCTTTCTTT. The encoded protein is CASSPPSTIRAHGAFF.